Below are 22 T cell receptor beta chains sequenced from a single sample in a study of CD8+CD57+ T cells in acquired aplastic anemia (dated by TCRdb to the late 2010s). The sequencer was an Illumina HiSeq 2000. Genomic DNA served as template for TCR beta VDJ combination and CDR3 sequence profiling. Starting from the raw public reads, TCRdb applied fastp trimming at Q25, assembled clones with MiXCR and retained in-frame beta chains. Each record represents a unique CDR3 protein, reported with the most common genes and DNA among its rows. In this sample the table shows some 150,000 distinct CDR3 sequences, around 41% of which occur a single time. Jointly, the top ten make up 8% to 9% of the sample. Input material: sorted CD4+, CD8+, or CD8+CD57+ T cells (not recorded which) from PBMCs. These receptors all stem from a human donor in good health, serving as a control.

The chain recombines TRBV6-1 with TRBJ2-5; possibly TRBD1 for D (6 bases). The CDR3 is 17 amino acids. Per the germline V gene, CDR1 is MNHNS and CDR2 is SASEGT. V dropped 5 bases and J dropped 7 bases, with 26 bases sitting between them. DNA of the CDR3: TGTGCCAGCAGTTTATTCCCACAAGCAGGGGTTTTGGGGACCCAGTACTTC. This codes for CASSLFPQAGVLGTQYF.

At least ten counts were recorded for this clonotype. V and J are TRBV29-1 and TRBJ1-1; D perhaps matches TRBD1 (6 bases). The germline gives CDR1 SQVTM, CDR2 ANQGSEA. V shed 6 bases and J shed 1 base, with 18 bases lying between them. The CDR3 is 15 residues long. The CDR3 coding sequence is TGCAGCGTGGCCCTAGGGGCAGGGGCGAACACTGAAGCTTTCTTT. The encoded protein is CSVALGAGANTEAFF. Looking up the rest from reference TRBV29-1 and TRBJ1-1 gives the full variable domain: SAVISQKPSRDICQRGTSLTIQCQVDSQVTMMFWYRQQPGQSLTLIATANQGSEATYESGFVIDKFPISRPNLTFSTLTVSNMSPEDSSIYLCSVALGAGANTEAFFGQGTRLTVV.

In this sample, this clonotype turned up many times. CDR3 nucleotide sequence: TGCGCCAGCAGCTTGGAGGGGACAAGGAAAGAGACCCAGTACTTC. Its protein product is CASSLEGTRKETQYF. This chain links TRBV5-1 with TRBJ2-5; TRBD1 might be the D (6 bases). This CDR3 region has 15 residues. From germline, CDR1 is SGHRS and CDR2 YFSETQ. Trimming shortened V by 0 bases and J by 3 bases, and 12 bases separated the two germline ends.

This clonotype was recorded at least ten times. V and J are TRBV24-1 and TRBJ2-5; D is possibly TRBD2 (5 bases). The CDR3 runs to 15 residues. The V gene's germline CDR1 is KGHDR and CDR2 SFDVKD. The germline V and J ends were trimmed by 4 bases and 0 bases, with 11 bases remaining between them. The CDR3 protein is CATSDSGLYQETQYF. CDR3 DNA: TGTGCCACCAGTGACTCAGGACTGTACCAAGAGACCCAGTACTTC.

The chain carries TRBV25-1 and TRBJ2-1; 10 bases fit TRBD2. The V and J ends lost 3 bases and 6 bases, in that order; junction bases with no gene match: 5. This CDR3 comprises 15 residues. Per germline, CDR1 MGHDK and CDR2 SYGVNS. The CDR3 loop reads CASSDLAGEGNEQFF. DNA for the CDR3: TGTGCCAGCAGTGATCTAGCGGGAGAGGGCAATGAGCAGTTCTTC.

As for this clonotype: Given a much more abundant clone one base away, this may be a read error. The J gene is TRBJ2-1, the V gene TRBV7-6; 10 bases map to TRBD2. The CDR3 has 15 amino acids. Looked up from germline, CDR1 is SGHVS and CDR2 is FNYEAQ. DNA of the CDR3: TGTACCAGCAGCTTGCGACTAGCGGGCCATAATGAGCAGTTCTTC. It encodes CTSSLRLAGHNEQFF.

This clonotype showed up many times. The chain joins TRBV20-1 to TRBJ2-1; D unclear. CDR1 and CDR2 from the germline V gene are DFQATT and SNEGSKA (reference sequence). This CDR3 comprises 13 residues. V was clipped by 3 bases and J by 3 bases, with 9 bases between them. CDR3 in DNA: TGCAGTGCTAGCTCGGAGAACTACAATGAGCAGTTCTTC. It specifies CSASSENYNEQFF.

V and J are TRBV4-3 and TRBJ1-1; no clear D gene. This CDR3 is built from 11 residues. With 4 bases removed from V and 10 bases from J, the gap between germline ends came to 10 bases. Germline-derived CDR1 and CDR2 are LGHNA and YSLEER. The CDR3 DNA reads TGCGCCAGCAGCCCAGGAGTGAGAGCTTTCTTT. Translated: CASSPGVRAFF.

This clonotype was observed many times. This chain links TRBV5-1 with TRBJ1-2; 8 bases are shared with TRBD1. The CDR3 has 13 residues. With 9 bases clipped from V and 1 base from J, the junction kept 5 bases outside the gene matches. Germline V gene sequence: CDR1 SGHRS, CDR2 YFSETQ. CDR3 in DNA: TGCGCCACCCGACAGGGGCTTAACTATGGCTACACCTTC. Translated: CATRQGLNYGYTF.

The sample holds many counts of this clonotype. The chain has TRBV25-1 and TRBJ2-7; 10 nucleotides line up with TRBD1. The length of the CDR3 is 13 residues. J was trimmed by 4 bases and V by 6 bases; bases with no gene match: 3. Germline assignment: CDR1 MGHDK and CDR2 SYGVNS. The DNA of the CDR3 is TGTGCCAGCAGGACGGACAGGGGGTACGAGCAGTACTTC. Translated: CASRTDRGYEQYF.

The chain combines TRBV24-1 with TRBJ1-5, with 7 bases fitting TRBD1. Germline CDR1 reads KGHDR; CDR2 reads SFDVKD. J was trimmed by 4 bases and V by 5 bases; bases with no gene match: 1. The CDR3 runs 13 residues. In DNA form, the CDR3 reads TGTGCCACCAGTGTGGGACAGAATCAGCCCCAGCATTTT. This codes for CATSVGQNQPQHF.

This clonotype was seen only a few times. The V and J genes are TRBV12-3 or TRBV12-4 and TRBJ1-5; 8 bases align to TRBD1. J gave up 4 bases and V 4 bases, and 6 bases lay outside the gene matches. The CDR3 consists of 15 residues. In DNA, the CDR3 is TGTGCCAGCAGTTATACAGGGGGAAATAATCAGCCCCAGCATTTT. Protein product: CASSYTGGNNQPQHF.

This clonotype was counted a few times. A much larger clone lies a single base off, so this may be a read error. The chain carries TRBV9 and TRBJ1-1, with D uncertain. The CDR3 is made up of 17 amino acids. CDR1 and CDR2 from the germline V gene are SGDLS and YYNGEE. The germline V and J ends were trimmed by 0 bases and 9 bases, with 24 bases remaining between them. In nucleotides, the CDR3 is TGTGCCAGCAGCGTAGCTAGGGATGGAGACGGGGATGCGAAAGCTTTCTTT. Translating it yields CASSVARDGDGDAKAFF.

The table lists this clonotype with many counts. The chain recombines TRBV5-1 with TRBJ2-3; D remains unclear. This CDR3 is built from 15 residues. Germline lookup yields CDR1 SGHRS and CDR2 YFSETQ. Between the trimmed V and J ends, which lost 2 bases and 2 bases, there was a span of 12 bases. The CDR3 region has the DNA TGCGCCAGCAGCTTAGCTACTACCACCACAGATACGCAGTATTTT. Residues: CASSLATTTTDTQYF.

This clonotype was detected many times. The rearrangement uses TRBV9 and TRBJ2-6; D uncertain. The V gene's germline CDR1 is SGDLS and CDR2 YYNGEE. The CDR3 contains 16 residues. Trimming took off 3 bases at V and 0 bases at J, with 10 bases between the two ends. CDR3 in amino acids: CASSGRSPSGANVLTF. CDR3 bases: TGTGCCAGCAGCGGAAGATCCCCCTCTGGGGCCAACGTCCTGACTTTC.

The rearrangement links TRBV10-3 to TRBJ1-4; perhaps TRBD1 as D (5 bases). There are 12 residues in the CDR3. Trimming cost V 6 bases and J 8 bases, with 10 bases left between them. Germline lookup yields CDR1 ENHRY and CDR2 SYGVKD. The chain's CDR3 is CAIRGTAEKLFF. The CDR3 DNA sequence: TGTGCCATCAGGGGGACGGCAGAAAAACTGTTTTTT.

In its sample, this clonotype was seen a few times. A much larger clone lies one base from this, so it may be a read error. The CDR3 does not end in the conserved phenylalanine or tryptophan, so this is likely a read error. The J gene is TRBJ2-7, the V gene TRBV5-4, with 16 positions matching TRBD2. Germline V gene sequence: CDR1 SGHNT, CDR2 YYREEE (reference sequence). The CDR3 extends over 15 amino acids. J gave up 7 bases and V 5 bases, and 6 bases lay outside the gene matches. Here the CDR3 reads CASSSGLAGGEEQYL. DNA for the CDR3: TGTGCCAGCAGTTCGGGACTAGCGGGGGGGGAAGAGCAGTACCTC.

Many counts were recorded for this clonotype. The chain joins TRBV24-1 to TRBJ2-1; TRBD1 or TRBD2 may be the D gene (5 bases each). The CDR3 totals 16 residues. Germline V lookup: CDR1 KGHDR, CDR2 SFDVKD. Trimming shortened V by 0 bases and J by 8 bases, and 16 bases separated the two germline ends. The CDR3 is CATSDLQAVGDYEQFF. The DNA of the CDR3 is TGTGCCACCAGTGATTTGCAGGCCGTGGGGGATTATGAGCAGTTCTTC.

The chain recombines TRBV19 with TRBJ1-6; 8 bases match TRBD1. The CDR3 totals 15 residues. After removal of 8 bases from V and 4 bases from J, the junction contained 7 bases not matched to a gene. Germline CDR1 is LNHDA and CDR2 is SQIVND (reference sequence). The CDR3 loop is CASGWTGTYNSPLHF. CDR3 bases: TGTGCCAGTGGGTGGACAGGGACATATAATTCACCCCTCCACTTT.

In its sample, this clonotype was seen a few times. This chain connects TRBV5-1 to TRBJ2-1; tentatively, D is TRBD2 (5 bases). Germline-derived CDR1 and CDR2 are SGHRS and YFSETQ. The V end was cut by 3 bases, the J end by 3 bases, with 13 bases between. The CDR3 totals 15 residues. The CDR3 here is CASSSRGFNYNEQFF. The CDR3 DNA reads TGCGCCAGCAGCTCCAGAGGGTTTAACTACAATGAGCAGTTCTTC.

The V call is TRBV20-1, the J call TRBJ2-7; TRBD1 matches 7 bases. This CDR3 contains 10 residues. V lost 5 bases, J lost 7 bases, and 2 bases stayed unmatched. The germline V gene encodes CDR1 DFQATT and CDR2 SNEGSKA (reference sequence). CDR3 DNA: TGCAGTGCTGTGGACAGGGAGCAGTACTTC. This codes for CSAVDREQYF.

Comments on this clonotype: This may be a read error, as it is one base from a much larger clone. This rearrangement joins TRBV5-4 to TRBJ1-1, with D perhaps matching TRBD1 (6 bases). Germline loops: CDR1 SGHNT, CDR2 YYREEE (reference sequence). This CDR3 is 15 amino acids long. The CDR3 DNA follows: TGTGCCAGCAGCTTGGTTGGGGGCGCGGACACTGGAGCTTTCTTT. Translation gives CASSLVGGADTGAFF.